This TCR beta chain originates from a study of cytomegalovirus exposure and HLA in healthy donors. Study-wide findings and caveats: Later analysis placed DRB1 highest and HLA-C lowest in TCR association rates, which differed by HLA locus.

PCR used 60 Vbeta primers and 13 Jbeta primers. TCRdb keeps only in-frame clones here, not all; method: immunoSEQ multiplex PCR. There are about 190,000 clones in the sample; 84% occur only once, and about 2.6% lies in the top ten. V gave up 5 bases and J gave up 0 bases; unmatched junction bases: 7. This CDR3 is 16 amino acids long. Germline-derived CDR1 and CDR2 are SEHNR and FQNEAQ (reference sequence). Regarding this clone: The antigen is not known.

The chain is built from TRBV7-9 and TRBJ2-3; the match to TRBD1 covers 8 bases. Sequenced material: PBMCs. This clonotype was obtained from a woman in her forties or fifties in good health and CMV-seropositive. CDR3 coding DNA: TGTGCCAGCAGCCCCAGGACAGGGCATAGCACAGATACGCAGTATTTT. Amino acid sequence: CASSPRTGHSTDTQYF.